A few counts support the clone carrying this TCR beta chain. The antigen is undetermined. This CDR3 contains 17 residues. Per the germline V gene, CDR1 is MNHNS and CDR2 is SASEGT. V lost 4 bases and J 3 bases, leaving 20 bases between the germline ends. Repertoires were generated with immunoSEQ multiplex PCR, while TCRdb's copy carries only in-frame clones and drops some. Of approximately 22,000 clones in the sample, about 81% are singletons; the top ten hold roughly two fifths. This specimen comes from a study of vaccination effects on CD4 cells after COVID-19. General study results and limits: In people who had recovered, most post-vaccine spike-reactive clones were new vaccine-induced clones. A shortage of convalescent patients and an absence of early post-infection timepoints characterized the study.

Using viral peptide pools, the ViraFEST assay grew out antigen-specific CD4+ T cells prior to sequencing. Around day 10 of culture, CD4+ T cells were separated out. Between March and December 2020, the person had a SARS-CoV-2 infection that PCR confirmed. The origin of this receptor is a human donor who had a prior SARS-CoV-2 infection. Sequencing used CD4+ T cells from PBMCs cultured with a peptide pool, obtained before COVID-19 vaccination. J is TRBJ2-3 and V is TRBV6-1; tentatively, D is TRBD1 (5 bases). CDR3 in DNA: TGTGCCAGCAGTGGAGAAAACCCAGGGTTTTGGACAGATACGCAGTATTTT. The encoded protein is CASSGENPGFWTDTQYF.